Listed here is a single T cell receptor (beta chain). Its antigen remains unknown. The data were obtained in a study of STAT3 mutations in large granular lymphocyte leukemia. Study results and caveats: Suggested: STAT3 mutation was not the ancestral event for these clonal expansions. After therapy, about 35% of the 18 patients switched clonotypes, all new clones STAT3 wild type. In some patients, a small highly pathogenic clone possibly went undetected. Every T-LGLL patient had at least one immunodominant TCRbeta clonotype.

About 40,000 productive templates were obtained per sample on average. The repertoire was sequenced with immunoSEQ multiplex PCR; TCRdb's copy has only in-frame clones and lacks some. The data hold roughly 40,000 clones, with around nine tenths observed a single time. Germline V lookup: CDR1 MNHEY, CDR2 SMNVEV (reference sequence). J gave up 4 bases and V 6 bases, and 4 bases lay outside the gene matches. The CDR3 loop spans 13 amino acids. The sample consisted of PBMCs. This TCR derives from a human donor with T large granular lymphocyte leukemia. Some clones in this sample may be carry-over from other donors' samples. This chain uses TRBV27 with TRBJ1-2; the match to TRBD1 covers 8 bases. The CDR3 region has the DNA TGTGCCAGCAGCCCACAGGGGGGCTATGGCTACACCTTC. Translated: CASSPQGGYGYTF.